This T cell receptor beta chain stems from a study of blood T cell repertoires in COVID-19. Study summary: The study drew acute and convalescent COVID-19 samples from the United States, Italy and Spain.

The CDR3 contains 16 residues. The germline V gene has CDR1 ENHRY and CDR2 SYGVKD. V was clipped by 4 bases and J by 5 bases, with 18 bases between them. This clone has only one observation. Sequencing was performed with immunoSEQ multiplex PCR; in TCRdb, only in-frame clones are kept and a portion is missing. The table records about 130,000 clones, 90% of them present only once. The sequence was obtained from a man aged 50 to 59 with active COVID-19. The chain employs TRBV10-3 and TRBJ2-1; a possible D gene is TRBD2 (6 bases). The sequenced material came from peripheral blood. In DNA form, the CDR3 reads TGTGCCATCAGTGTTGGCGGGACCCGAGGAAACAATGAGCAGTTCTTC. Translated: CAISVGGTRGNNEQFF.